The present T cell receptor beta chain was sequenced within a study of tumor-infiltrating lymphocytes in primary liver carcinoma (dated by TCRdb to 2017 to 2019). Some background on the complete study: Surgical resection was performed in China between late 2015 and early 2016 on about 5 patients with histopathologically diagnosed primary liver carcinoma. Repertoires from technical replicates were highly reproducible, with mean shared-clone rates roughly 0.87 and correlation coefficients above 0.95. TCRbeta repertoire sequencing covered 35 or so specimens from 5 patients: 25 or so tumor regions, 5 adjacent noncancerous liver tissues and 5 peripheral blood samples. Tumors of the five patients were stage T1-T3 N0M0 with maximum diameters of roughly 4.2 to 11 cm. TCRbeta repertoire sequencing, expression microarrays and whole-exome sequencing were combined in the study across five regions of each liver tumor, with adjacent normal tissue and blood also included. Of the five patients, three men and two women aged 30 to 69 years, four had hepatocellular carcinoma and one had combined HCC and intrahepatic cholangiocarcinoma. Roughly 3.5 to 7.5 million productive TCRbeta reads were obtained per sample, and no significant difference in read depth was found between tissue types. Points the paper makes about the study in general: Since the samples were bulk and unsorted, there was no way to compare CD4+ and CD8+ T cell repertoires. Compared with blood, tumors had a significantly larger share of the repertoire taken up by the top 250 clones (p = 0.039). Repertoire overlap was higher between tumor regions (mean around 36%) than tumor-adjacent (around 17%) or tumor-blood (approximately 15%) pairs, consistent with antigen-driven expansion. With just four or five patients in the study, the authors point out that the findings should be validated in a larger study. Because sequencing covered only the TCR beta chain and unpaired alpha chains were not captured, true repertoire diversity is likely underestimated.

With regard to this clonotype: Its specific antigen is unknown. One end of the junction fails to match germline, which may point to a read error.

Taken from cysteine to phenylalanine, the CDR3 has 14 residues. Only CDR3 DNA is held: 42 bases, read in frame from base 1. From the germline V gene (reference sequence), CDR1 is SGHAT and CDR2 is FQDESV. Starting from around 520 ng total RNA, TCRbeta-specific cDNA was produced by reverse transcription with a constant-region primer and ProtoScript II reverse transcriptase. Three nested multiplex PCR rounds, following a slightly modified ARM-PCR procedure, were used to build the TCRbeta libraries. Multiplex TRBV1-TRBV30 forward primers and a Cbeta reverse primer were used in the first two PCR rounds, each of which was run for around 10 cycles. Sample barcodes and Illumina adapters were added in a final 25-cycle PCR with Deep VentR polymerase. Before sequencing, amplicons between 200 and 500 bp were purified from gel using a QIAquick gel extraction kit. An Illumina HiSeq 2500 was used to sequence the TCRbeta amplicons, generating 250-bp paired-end reads. As for the authors' bioinformatics: Reads were quality-trimmed with Trimmomatic v0.33, and paired reads were merged with FLASH v1.2.11 to recover full CDR3 sequences. MiGEC v1.2.1b assigned V, D and J germline segments to the rearranged TCRbeta sequences. VDJtools v1.0.0 computed clonotype statistics and Shannon-Wiener diversity indices. To reduce sampling bias, subsequent analyses other than the diversity analysis used only the 250 most abundant clonotypes in each sample. The public reads were quality trimmed at Q25 with fastp and then assembled into clones with MiXCR by TCRdb, keeping productive beta chains. For every CDR3 protein sequence, its rows merge into one entry that carries the most common genes and DNA. None of the V and J calls come from the authors' own analysis; TCRdb made them. The sample table contains a few hundred thousand distinct CDR3 sequences; only one count was recorded for more than 55% of them. Clones ranked in the top ten supply approximately 17% of the sample.

TRIzol reagent was used to extract blood RNA from unsorted whole blood, while the DNeasy Blood & Tissue kit provided the germline DNA. At the time of sampling, the patients were treatment-naive and had chronic HBV infection. Before surgery, 4 to 5 milliliters of peripheral blood were collected into K2EDTA tubes. Recombination connected TRBV11-1 to TRBJ2-1, with the D gene possibly TRBD1 or TRBD2, each one fitting 7 bases. The TCR sequence derives from a woman under 40 with primary liver carcinoma and hepatitis B virus infection. The sample consisted of peripheral blood. The DNA sequence is TGTGTCAGCAGGGGGAACGGGGGGTACAATGAGCAGTTCTTC. Protein translation: CVSRGNGGYNEQFF.